Reported below is one TCR beta chain. Its antigen remains unidentified. It has no much larger one-base neighbor in the sample; base qualities were not kept. V loses 4 bases, J loses 2 bases, and the germline ends lie 15 bases apart. Spanning cysteine to phenylalanine, the CDR3 consists of 15 amino acids. Only the CDR3 portion is preserved as DNA: 45 bases, with reading frame beginning at the first base. CDR1 and CDR2 were assigned from the germline V gene (reference sequence) as SEHNR and FQNEAQ. The time point tag for this specimen amounts to: cells obtained before transplantation from donor or recipient. CD3+CD4+ and CD3+CD8+ populations were FACS-sorted from unstimulated pre-transplant donor and recipient cells taken from spleen or lymph nodes. The source of the sample is a study of graft-versus-host responses after intestinal transplantation (dated by TCRdb to the early 2020s). In the study overall: Multivisceral, liver-intestinal, or isolated intestinal transplants were received by the recipients. All recipients received anti-thymocyte globulin induction followed by maintenance tacrolimus and steroids for about three years. The cohort enrolled about two dozen intestinal transplant recipients including one retransplant, and a few patients lacking pretransplant specimens were excluded. Instead of going to the commercial service, samples from a few later patients were sequenced in-house on an Illumina MiSeq and processed with MiXCR. Graft-versus-host and host-versus-graft alloreactive T cell clones were tracked in the graft, circulation and bone marrow after intestinal transplantation using bulk TCR-beta CDR3 sequencing. A peak of at least 4% donor T cells among recipient peripheral blood mononuclear cells was the definition used for donor T cell macrochimerism. Alloreactive clones were identified by sequencing pre-transplant mixed lymphocyte reaction products and comparing them with unstimulated pre-transplant donor and recipient T cells.

Libraries were constructed by the immunoSEQ multiplex PCR assay. For most patients, genomic DNA was isolated with the Qiagen DNeasy Blood and Tissue Kit and sent frozen to Adaptive Biotechnologies for TCR sequencing. For most patients, high-throughput TCR-beta CDR3 sequencing of genomic DNA was performed by Adaptive Biotechnologies. As for how the authors treated the data: Adaptive's ImmunoSEQ software was the source of the TCR sequencing data for over 15 patients, while three other patients were processed with MiXCR and VDJtools. To correct CD4 versus CD8 sorting errors, any sequence found in both subsets at a frequency ratio below 5:1 was removed. CDR3 nucleotide sequences shared between donor and recipient were removed because their origin could not be assigned. At least 2-fold expansion over unstimulated cells and a minimum CFSE-low frequency of 0.002% (template counts) or 0.001% (read counts) were required for clones to be classified as alloreactive. Mappable clones were those detected in sequenced pre-transplant spleen, lymph node, or MLR CFSE-low populations of the donor or recipient. The cumulative frequency of alloreactive clones was calculated as a percentage of all sequences, weighted by copy number. This immuneACCESS table, as held by TCRdb, lists in-frame sequences with V and J called but not all clones. Of the missing ones, under half trace to an unresolved V gene in checked studies; the others have no known cause. That table supplies the V and J calls and clone size; D and trimming were determined from the DNA. The sample profile shows tens of thousands of clones; under 90% of them were found once. 0.095% to 0.11% of the sample is in the top ten clones.

Beyond this particular receptor, the publication reports: In patients with donor T cell macrochimerism, the allografts had high GvH to HvG T cell clonal ratios. Conclusions were limited by the relatively low number and heterogeneity of intestinal transplant patients. Early after transplant, declines in HvG clones were associated with peak levels of circulating GvH clones. GvH clones were found in recipient bone marrow, and some of the GvH clones appeared earlier in ileal mucosa or blood, which is consistent with an intestinal mucosal origin.

Specimen: unstimulated CD4+ T cells sorted from spleen or lymph node cells, collected before intestinal transplant. The sequence is built from TRBV7-9 and TRBJ2-7; a tentative D match to TRBD1 spans 7 bases. This TCR was sampled from a human donor who received an intestinal transplant. CDR3 region: CASSSGGQRPYEQYF. The nucleotide sequence reads TGTGCCAGCAGCTCCGGGGGACAGCGACCCTACGAGCAGTACTTC.